Listed here is a single TCR beta chain. Its antigen is as yet unknown. These data originate in a study of shared clonotypes between healthy human individuals. Whole-study context: Donors consisted of two women and a few men between 18 and 49. General study results and limits: Sorted-subset sequencing was shown by rarefaction to be incomplete despite large depth. An expected dependence of interdonor clonotype sharing on sequencing depth was noted.

Germline CDR1 is SGHTA and CDR2 is FQGNSA. V lost 4 bases, J lost 0 bases, and 6 bases stayed unmatched. The CDR3 is 16 residues long. In the naive CD8 group, cells lacked CD45RO and were positively selected for CCR7, so terminally differentiated effector memory CD45RA+ cells were left out. The data were produced by immunoSEQ multiplex PCR, yet TCRdb's version contains in-frame clones alone and is incomplete. Of around 1,900,000 clones detected, about 93% appear once; the ten largest clones hold less than 2%. The source is a man aged 18-30 years in good health. Some clones in this sample may be carry-over from other donors' samples. This sequence joins TRBV7-2 and TRBJ2-1; 7 bases are a match to TRBD2. The sequencing sample was made of naive CD8+ T cells from PBMCs. CDR3 region: CASSSTSVTSYNEQFF. The CDR3 coding sequence is TGTGCCAGCAGCTCCACTAGCGTCACCTCCTACAATGAGCAGTTCTTC.